This TCR beta chain was profiled in a study of cytomegalovirus exposure and HLA in healthy donors. Notes on the study in general: A later analysis found most CMV-associated TCR beta chains apparently HLA-restricted.

This clone appeared once. The antigen is not known. A read error may produce the germline difference seen at one junction end. Germline CDR1 is SEHNR and CDR2 is FQNEAQ (reference sequence). The CDR3 is 12 amino acids. Amplification used 60 Vbeta primers and 13 Jbeta primers. Clones were read by immunoSEQ multiplex PCR, and TCRdb kept only the in-frame ones, dropping some. This table holds around 200,000 clones, roughly four fifths found once. This sequence was found in a man in his fifties or sixties in good health and CMV-seronegative. V usage is TRBV7-9 and J usage is TRBJ1-6, with 7 bases identical to TRBD1. The sample consisted of PBMCs. CDR3 in amino acids: CASSRLQGNLYF. The CDR3 DNA reads TGTGCCAGCAGTCGCCTACAGGGGAACCTTTACTTT.